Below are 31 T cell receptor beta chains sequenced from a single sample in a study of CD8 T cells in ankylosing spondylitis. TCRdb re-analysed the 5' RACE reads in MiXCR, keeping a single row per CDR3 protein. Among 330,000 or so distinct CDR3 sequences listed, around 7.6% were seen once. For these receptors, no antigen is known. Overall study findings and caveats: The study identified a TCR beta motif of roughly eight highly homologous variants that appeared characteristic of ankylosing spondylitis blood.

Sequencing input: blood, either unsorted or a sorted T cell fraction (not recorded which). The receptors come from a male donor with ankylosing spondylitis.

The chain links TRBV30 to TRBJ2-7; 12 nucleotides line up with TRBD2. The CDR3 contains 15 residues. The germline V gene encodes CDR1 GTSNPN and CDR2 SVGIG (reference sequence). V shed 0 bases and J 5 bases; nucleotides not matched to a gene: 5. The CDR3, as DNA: TGTGCCTGGAGTGTAACGACTAGCGGGAGCCACGAGCAGTACTTC. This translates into CAWSVTTSGSHEQYF.

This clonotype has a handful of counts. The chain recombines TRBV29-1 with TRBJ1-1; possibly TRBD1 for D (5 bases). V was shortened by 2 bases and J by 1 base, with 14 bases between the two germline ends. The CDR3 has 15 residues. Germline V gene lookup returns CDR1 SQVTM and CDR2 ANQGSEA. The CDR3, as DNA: TGCAGCGTTGAATTGCGGGGCTTTGAGAACACTGAAGCTTTCTTT. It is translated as CSVELRGFENTEAFF.

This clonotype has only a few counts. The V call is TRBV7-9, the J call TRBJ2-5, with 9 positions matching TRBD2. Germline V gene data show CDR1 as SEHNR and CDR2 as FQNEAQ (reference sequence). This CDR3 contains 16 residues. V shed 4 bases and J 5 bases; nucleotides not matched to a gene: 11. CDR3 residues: CASSSSGTSFSETQYF. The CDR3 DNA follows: TGTGCCAGCAGCTCATCCGGGACTAGCTTCTCGGAGACCCAGTACTTC.

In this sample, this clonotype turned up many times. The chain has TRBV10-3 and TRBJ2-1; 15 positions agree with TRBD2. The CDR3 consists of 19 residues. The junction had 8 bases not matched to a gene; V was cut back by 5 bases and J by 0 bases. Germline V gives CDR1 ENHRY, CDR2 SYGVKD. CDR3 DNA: TGTGCCATCAGTCCCCCGGGACTAGCGGGGGGACCCTCCTACAATGAGCAGTTCTTC. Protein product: CAISPPGLAGGPSYNEQFF.

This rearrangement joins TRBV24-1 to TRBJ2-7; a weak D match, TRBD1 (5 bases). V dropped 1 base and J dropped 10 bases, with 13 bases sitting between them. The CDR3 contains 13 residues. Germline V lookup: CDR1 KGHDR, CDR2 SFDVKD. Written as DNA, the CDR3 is TGTGCCACCAGTGATTTATATTCAGGGCAACAGTACTTC. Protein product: CATSDLYSGQQYF.

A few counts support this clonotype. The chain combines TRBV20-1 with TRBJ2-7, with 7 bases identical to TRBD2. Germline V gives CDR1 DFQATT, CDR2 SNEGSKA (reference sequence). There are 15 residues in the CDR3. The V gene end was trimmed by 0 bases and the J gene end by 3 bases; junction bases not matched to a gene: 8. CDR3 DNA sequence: TGCAGTGCTAGAGATTGGCTAGCGGTTAACTACGAGCAGTACTTC. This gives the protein CSARDWLAVNYEQYF.

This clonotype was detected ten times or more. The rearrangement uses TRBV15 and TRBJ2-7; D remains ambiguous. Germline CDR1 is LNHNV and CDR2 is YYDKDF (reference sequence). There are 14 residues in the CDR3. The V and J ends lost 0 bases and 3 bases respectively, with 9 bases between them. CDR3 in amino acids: CATSRDLYGYEQYF. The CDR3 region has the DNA TGTGCCACCAGCAGAGATTTGTACGGCTACGAGCAGTACTTC.

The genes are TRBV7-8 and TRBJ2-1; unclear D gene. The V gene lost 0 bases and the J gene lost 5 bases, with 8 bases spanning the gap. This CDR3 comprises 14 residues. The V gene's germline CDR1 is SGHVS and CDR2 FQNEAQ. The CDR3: CASSLAAINNEQFF. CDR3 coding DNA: TGTGCCAGCAGCTTAGCTGCTATCAACAATGAGCAGTTCTTC. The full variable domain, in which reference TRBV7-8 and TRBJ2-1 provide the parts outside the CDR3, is GAGVSQSPRYKVAKRGQDVALRCDPISGHVSLFWYQQALGQGPEFLTYFQNEAQLDKSGLPSDRFFAERPEGSVSTLKIQRTQQEDSAVYLCASSLAAINNEQFFGPGTRLTVL.

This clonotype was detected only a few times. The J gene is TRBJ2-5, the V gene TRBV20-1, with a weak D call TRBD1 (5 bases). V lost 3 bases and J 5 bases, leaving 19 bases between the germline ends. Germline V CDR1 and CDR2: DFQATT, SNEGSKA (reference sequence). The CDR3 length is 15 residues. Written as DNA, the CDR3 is TGCAGTGCTAGCCATTCCTGGGGCGGTGCTGAGACCCAGTACTTC. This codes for CSASHSWGGAETQYF.

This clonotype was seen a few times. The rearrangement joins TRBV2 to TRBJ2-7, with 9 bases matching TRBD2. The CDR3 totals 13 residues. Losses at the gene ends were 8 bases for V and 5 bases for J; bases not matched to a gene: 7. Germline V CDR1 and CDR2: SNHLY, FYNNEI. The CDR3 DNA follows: TGTGCCAGCGGGGGGACTAGCTTCCACGAGCAGTACTTC. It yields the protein CASGGTSFHEQYF.

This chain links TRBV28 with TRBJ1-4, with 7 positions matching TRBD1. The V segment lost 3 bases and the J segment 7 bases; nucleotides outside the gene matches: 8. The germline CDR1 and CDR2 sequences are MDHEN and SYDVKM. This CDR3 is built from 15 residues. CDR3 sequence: CASSFAGQGGEKLFF. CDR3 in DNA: TGTGCCAGCAGTTTCGCCGGTCAGGGGGGTGAAAAACTGTTTTTT.

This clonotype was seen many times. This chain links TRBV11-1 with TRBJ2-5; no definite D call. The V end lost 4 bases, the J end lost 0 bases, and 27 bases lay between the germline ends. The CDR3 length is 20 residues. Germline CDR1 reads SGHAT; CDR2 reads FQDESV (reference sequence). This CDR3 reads CASSSRSGLRLESYQETQYF. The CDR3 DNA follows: TGTGCCAGCAGCTCAAGATCCGGGTTGCGGCTGGAGTCGTACCAAGAGACCCAGTACTTC.

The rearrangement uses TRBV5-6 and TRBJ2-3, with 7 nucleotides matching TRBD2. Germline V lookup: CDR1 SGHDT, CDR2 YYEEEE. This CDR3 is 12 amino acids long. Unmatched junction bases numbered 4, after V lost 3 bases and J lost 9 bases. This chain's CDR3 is CASSSSTSTQYF. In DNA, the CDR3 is TGTGCCAGCAGCTCCTCGACTAGCACGCAGTATTTT.

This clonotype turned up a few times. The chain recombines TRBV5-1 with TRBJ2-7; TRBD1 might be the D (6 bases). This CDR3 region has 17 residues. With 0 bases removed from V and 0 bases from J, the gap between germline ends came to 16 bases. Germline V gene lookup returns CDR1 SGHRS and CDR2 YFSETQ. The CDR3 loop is CASSLGLGRGSSYEQYF. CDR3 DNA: TGCGCCAGCAGCTTGGGCCTTGGAAGGGGGAGCTCCTACGAGCAGTACTTC.

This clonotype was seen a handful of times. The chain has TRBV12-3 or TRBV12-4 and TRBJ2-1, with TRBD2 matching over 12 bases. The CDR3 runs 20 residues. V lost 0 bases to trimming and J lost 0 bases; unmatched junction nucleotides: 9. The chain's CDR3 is CASSLAQGLAGFLSYNEQFF. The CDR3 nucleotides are TGTGCCAGCAGTTTAGCACAGGGACTAGCGGGCTTCCTCTCCTACAATGAGCAGTTCTTC.

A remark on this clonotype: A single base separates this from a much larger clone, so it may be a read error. The CDR3 loop is CATRTSGYNEQFF. As DNA, the CDR3 is TGTGCCACCCGGACTAGCGGCTACAATGAGCAGTTCTTC. The chain combines TRBV6-5 with TRBJ2-1; 10 positions agree with TRBD2. After removal of 10 bases from V and 3 bases from J, the junction contained 3 bases not matched to a gene. Germline assignment: CDR1 MNHEY and CDR2 SVGAGI. This CDR3 is built from 13 residues.

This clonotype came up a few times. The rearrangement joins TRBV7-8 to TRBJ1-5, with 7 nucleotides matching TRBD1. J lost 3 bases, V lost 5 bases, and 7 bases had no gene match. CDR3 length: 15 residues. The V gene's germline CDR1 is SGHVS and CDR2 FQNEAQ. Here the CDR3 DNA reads TGTGCCAGCAGCAGAATCGACAGGGACAATCAGCCCCAGCATTTT. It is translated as CASSRIDRDNQPQHF. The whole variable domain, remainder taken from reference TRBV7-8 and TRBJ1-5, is GAGVSQSPRYKVAKRGQDVALRCDPISGHVSLFWYQQALGQGPEFLTYFQNEAQLDKSGLPSDRFFAERPEGSVSTLKIQRTQQEDSAVYLCASSRIDRDNQPQHFGDGTRLSIL.

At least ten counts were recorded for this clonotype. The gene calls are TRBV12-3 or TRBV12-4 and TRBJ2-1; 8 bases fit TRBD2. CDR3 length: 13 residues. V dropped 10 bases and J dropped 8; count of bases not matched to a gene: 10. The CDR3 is CATAGLVLDEQFF. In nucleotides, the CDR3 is TGTGCCACGGCGGGACTAGTTTTGGATGAGCAGTTCTTC.

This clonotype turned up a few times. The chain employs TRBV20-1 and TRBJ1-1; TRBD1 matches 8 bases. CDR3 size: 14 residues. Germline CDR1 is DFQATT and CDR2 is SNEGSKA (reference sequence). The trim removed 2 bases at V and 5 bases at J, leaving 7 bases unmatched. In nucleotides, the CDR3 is TGCAGTGCTAGATCAGGACAGGGATGGACTGAAGCTTTCTTT. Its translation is CSARSGQGWTEAFF.

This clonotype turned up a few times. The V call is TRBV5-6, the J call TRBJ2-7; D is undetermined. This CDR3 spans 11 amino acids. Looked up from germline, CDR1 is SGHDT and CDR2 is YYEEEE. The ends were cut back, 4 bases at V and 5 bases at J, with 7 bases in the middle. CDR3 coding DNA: TGTGCCAGCAGCCAGGCGGACGAGCAGTACTTC. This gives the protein CASSQADEQYF.

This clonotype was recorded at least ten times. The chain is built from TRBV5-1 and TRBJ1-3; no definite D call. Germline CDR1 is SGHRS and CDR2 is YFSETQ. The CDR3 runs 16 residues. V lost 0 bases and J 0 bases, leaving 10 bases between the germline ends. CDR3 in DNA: TGCGCCAGCAGCTTGGCCGGGGTGGCCTCTGGAAACACCATATATTTT. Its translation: CASSLAGVASGNTIYF.

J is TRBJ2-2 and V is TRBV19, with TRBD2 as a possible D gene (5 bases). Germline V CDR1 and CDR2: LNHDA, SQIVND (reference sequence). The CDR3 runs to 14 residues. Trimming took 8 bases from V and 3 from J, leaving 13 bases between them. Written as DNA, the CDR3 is TGTGCCAGTCAGAGGGTATTTTACACCGGGGAGCTGTTTTTT. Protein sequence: CASQRVFYTGELFF.

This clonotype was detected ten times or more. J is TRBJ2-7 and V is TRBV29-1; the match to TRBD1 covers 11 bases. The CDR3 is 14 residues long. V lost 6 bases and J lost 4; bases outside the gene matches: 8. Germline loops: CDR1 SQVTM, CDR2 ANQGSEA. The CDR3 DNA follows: TGCAGCGTGGAGAAGAGGGACAGGGGGTACGAGCAGTACTTC. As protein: CSVEKRDRGYEQYF.

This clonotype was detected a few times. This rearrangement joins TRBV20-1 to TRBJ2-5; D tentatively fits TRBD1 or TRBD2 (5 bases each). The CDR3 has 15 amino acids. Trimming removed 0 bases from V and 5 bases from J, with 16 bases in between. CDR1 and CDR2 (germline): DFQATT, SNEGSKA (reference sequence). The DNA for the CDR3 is TGCAGTGCTAGAGATCCCGGGACCCCGCGGGAGACCCAGTACTTC. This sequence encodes CSARDPGTPRETQYF.

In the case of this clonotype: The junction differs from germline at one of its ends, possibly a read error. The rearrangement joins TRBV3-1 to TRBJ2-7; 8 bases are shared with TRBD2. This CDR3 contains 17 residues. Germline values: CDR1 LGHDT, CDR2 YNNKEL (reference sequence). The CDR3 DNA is TGTGCCAGCTGCCAAGATGGTACACCGGGACTAGTTCGCGAGCAGTACTTC. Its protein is CASCQDGTPGLVREQYF.

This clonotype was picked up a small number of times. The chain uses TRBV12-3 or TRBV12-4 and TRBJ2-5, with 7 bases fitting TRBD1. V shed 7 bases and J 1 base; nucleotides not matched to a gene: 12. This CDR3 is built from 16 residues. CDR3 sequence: CASTDPTQGRQETQYF. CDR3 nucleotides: TGTGCCAGCACCGATCCCACACAGGGGCGCCAAGAGACCCAGTACTTC.

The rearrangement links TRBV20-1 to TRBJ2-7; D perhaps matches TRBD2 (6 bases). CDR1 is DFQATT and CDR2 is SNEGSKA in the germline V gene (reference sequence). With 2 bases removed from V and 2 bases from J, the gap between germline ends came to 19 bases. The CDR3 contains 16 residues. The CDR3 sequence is CSARNEHPEGTYEQYF. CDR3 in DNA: TGCAGTGCTAGAAACGAGCATCCGGAGGGAACCTACGAGCAGTACTTC.

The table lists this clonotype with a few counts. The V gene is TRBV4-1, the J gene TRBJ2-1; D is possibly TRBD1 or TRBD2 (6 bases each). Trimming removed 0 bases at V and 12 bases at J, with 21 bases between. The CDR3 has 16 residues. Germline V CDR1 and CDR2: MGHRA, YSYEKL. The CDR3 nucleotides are TGCGCCAGCAGCCAAGATGGGGGGACACCGCTTAGGGGGCAGTTCTTC. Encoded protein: CASSQDGGTPLRGQFF.

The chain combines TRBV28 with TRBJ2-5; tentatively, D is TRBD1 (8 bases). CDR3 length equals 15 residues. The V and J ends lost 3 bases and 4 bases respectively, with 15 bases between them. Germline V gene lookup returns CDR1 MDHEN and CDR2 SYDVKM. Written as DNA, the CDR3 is TGTGCCAGCAGTTTTGGACAGGGAGGGCGAGAGACCCAGTACTTC. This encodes CASSFGQGGRETQYF.

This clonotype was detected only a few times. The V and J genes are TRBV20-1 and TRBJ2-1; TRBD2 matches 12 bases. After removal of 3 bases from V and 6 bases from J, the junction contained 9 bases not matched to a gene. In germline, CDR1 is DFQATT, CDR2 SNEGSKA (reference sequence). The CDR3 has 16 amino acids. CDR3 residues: CSASLWTSGNLNEQFF. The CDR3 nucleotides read TGCAGTGCTAGCCTTTGGACTAGCGGGAATCTCAATGAGCAGTTCTTC.

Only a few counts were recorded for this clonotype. CDR3 sequence reads: CASSLIGSGETQYF. The CDR3 DNA follows: TGTGCCAGCAGCTTAATCGGGAGTGGGGAGACCCAGTACTTC. The chain is built from TRBV7-2 and TRBJ2-5; D might be TRBD2 (6 bases). The CDR3 is made up of 14 amino acids. Deletions cut 2 bases from V and 5 bases from J, with 12 bases between. CDR1 and CDR2 (germline): SGHTA, FQGNSA.